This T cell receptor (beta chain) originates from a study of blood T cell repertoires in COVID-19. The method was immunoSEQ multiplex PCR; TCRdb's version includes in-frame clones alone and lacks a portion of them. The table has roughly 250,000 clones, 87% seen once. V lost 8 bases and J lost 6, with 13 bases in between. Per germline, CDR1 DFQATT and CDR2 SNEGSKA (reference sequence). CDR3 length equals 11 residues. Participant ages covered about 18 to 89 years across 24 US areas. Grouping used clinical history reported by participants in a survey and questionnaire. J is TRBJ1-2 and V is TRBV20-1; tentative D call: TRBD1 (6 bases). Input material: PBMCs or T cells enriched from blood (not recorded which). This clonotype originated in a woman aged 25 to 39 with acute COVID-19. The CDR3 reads CSLPRGNGYTF. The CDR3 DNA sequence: TGCAGTCTTCCAAGGGGGAATGGCTACACCTTC.